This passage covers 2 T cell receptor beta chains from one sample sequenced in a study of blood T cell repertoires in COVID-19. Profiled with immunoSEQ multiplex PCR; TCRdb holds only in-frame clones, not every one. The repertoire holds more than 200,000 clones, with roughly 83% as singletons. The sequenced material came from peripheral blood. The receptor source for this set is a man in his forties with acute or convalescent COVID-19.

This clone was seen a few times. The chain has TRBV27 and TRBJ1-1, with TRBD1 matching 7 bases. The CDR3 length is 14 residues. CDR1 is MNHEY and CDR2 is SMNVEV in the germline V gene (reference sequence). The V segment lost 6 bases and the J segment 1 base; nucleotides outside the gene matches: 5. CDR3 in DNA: TGTGCCAGCAGCGACAGGGTAAAGAACACTGAAGCTTTCTTT. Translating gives CASSDRVKNTEAFF.

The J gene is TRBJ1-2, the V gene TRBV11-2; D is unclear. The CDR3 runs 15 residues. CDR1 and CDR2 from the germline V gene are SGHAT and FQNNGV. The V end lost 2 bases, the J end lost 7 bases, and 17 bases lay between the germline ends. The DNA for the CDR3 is TGTGCCAGCAGCTTAACGGGGAGGCCAGGTGGTGGCTACACCTTC. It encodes CASSLTGRPGGGYTF.